The text below deals with one T cell receptor beta chain. The table came from immunoSEQ multiplex PCR; TCRdb's copy has only in-frame clones and leaves some out. This repertoire shows about 400,000 clones, 85% to 90% found once; its top ten account for less than 2%. Trimming removed 3 bases at V and 5 bases at J, with 18 bases between. Germline-derived CDR1 and CDR2 are SGHNT and YYREEE (reference sequence). The CDR3 length is 15 residues. This sample was included in a study of blood T cell repertoires in COVID-19. The receptor comes from a woman in her 30s who had recovered from COVID-19. The chain combines TRBV5-4 with TRBJ2-7; D gene uncertain. Sequencing was performed on PBMCs or T cells enriched from blood (not recorded which). The CDR3 reads CASSSSLSTLHEQYF. In nucleotides, the CDR3 is TGTGCCAGCAGCTCCTCTTTGTCCACTCTCCACGAGCAGTACTTC.